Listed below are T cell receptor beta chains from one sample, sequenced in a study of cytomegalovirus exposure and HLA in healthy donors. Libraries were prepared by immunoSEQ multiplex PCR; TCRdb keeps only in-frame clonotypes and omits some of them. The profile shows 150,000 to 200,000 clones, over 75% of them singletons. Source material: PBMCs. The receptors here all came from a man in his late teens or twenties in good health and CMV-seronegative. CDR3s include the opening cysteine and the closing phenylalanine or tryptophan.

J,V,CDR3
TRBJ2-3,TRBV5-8,CASSLGLAGANTQYF
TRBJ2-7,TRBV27,CASSHQRTGAYEQYF
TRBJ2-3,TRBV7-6,CASSPRGPGPTDTQYF
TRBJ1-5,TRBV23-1,CASSRAGVQSLNQPQHF
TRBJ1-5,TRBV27,CASSLSGRNQPQHF
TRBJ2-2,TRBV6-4,CASKSPDPGTSLTGELFF
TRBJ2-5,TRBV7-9,CASSQGTGGYWETQYF
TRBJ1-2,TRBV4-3,CASSQDSGLGYTF
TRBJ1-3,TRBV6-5,CASRSRVGNTIYF
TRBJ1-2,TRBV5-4,CASSLGGALVYGYTF
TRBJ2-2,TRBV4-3,CASSRDYMNTGELFF
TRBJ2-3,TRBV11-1,CASSLRLAGVSDTQYF
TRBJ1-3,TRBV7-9,CASSPSGALSIYF
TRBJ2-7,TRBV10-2,CASSDPPGAGGFHEQYF